The T cell receptor (beta chain) described here comes from a study of T cells after yellow fever vaccination. Study outcomes and limitations: Though weaker, the secondary response peaked faster, on day 5 versus 15. Overlap between CD4 and CD8 compartments was detected for a small share of clonotypes. After the booster, nearly 98% of CD4 and about nine tenths of CD8 primary-response clones were re-detected. Repertoires sorted by FACS could include abundant clonotypes that are contaminants from the bulk population.

Of note for this clonotype: Its target is not known.

This CDR3 contains 16 residues. Trimming shortened V by 5 bases and J by 1 base, and 17 bases separated the two germline ends. TCRdb redid the calling of the 5' RACE reads with MiXCR, one entry per CDR3 protein. This sample has hundreds of thousands of distinct CDR3 sequences, with about 17% found just once. This TCR was sampled from a man in his late teens or twenties who received the YFV17D yellow fever vaccine. V and J are TRBV12-3 or TRBV12-4 and TRBJ1-2; D unresolved. Material: PBMCs, obtained 5 to 6 days after the first yellow fever vaccination. The chain's CDR3 is CASSPTPRVFNYGYTF. CDR3 sequence (DNA): TGTGCCAGCAGTCCCACCCCCCGGGTTTTTAACTATGGCTACACCTTC.